This T cell receptor (beta chain) was sequenced for a study of blood T cell repertoires in COVID-19 (dated by TCRdb to the early 2020s). At the level of the whole study: Collaborator samples came from the United States, Italy and Spain and covered acute and convalescent phases of COVID-19. The prospective study material was composed of cDNA or gDNA derived from T cells, B-cell-depleted T cells, or PBMCs. Deeply sampled blood TCRbeta repertoires from subjects exposed to, actively infected with, or recovered from COVID-19 were included in the dataset. The repertoires were made available in a free public database intended to serve as a resource for research on the immune response to SARS-CoV-2. Samples came from the ongoing ImmuneRACE study (first 160 participants) plus 1,254 subjects from 6 global collaborators. The sample metadata nearly always contained a de-identified subject ID, COVID-19 status, age in years and sex. HLA class I and class II types, where available, came from metadata supplied by the sample provider rather than from assay-based typing. Overall results and qualifications from the work: How much clinical and demographic metadata was included differed by source and by participant, and the metadata was provided uncurated.

Collaborating institutions collected whole blood in K2EDTA tubes following their own protocols. Collaborator samples were shipped for TCRbeta analysis as frozen whole blood, isolated PBMCs, or DNA extracted from either sample type. TCRbeta CDR3 regions were amplified from genomic DNA by means of the immunoSEQ Assay, a bias-controlled multiplex PCR. In the paper's pipeline: The number of nucleated cells in each sample was estimated from the amplification of reference gene primers within the assay. To quantify the absolute abundance of each unique TCRbeta CDR3 rearrangement, sequence reads were collapsed and filtered. For each sample, productive Simpson clonality was calculated as the square root of Simpson's diversity index over productive rearrangements. This immuneACCESS table, as held by TCRdb, lists in-frame sequences with V and J called but not all clones. Of the missing ones, under half trace to an unresolved V gene in checked studies; the others have no known cause. V and J calls plus clone size are reproduced from that table; the DNA served to infer D and trimming. This sample comprises 80,000 to 95,000 clones, around 84% of them detected only once. Clones ranked in the top ten supply about two fifths of the sample.

Concerning this clone: There is no known antigen for this receptor. Qualities for individual bases were not recorded, and no much larger clone is one base off.

The origin of this receptor is a man older than 75 with acute or convalescent COVID-19. The specimen was peripheral blood.

The sequence in DNA is TGTGCCATCAGTGAGTCGAAGCCCGGGTCAGACTATGGCTACACCTTC. The translation is CAISESKPGSDYGYTF. Here the chain combines TRBV10-3 and TRBJ1-2; the D gene is not confidently resolved. The CDR3 runs 16 residues from the cysteine to the phenylalanine. This entry keeps only the CDR3 DNA: 48 bases, framed from base 1. From a lookup of the germline V gene, CDR1 and CDR2 are ENHRY and SYGVKD. A distance of 14 bases separates the germline ends of V and J, which lose 0 bases and 3 bases respectively.